The 28 T cell receptor beta chains given below trace back to one sample, sequenced in a study of blood T cell repertoires in COVID-19 (TCRdb year 2020). The library came from the immunoSEQ multiplex PCR assay. In its TCRdb copy, this immuneACCESS table keeps in-frame sequences only and misses some clones. Where compared with another copy, unresolved V genes explain less than half of these, and the others have no known cause. The sample has some 150,000 clones on record, about 80% of them singletons. The ten largest clones capture over 5% of the sample. Sequencing input: peripheral blood. The origin of the receptors is a human donor in a cohort sampled during active COVID-19.

The rearrangement uses TRBV29-1 and TRBJ2-2; D is unresolved. Trimming stripped 3 bases from V and 4 bases from J, with 12 bases between. The germline V gene encodes CDR1 SQVTM and CDR2 ANQGSEA. CDR3 size: 14 residues. The CDR3 sequence: CSVDFTVGTGELFF. For the CDR3, the DNA is TGCAGCGTTGATTTTACGGTTGGCACCGGGGAGCTGTTTTTT.

The V call is TRBV19, the J call TRBJ1-6; D call uncertain. The CDR3 spans 13 residues. Germline V gives CDR1 LNHDA, CDR2 SQIVND (reference sequence). Trimming stripped 7 bases from V and 9 bases from J, with 13 bases between. The DNA for the CDR3 is TGTGCCAGTACCATAAAACGGGGTTCACCCCTCCACTTT. It is translated as CASTIKRGSPLHF.

The J gene is TRBJ2-5, the V gene TRBV5-4, with D possibly being TRBD1 (6 bases). This CDR3 is built from 15 residues. V lost 1 base and J 3 bases, leaving 13 bases between the germline ends. The germline gives CDR1 SGHNT, CDR2 YYREEE (reference sequence). The CDR3 protein is CASSLRTGTKETQYF. The CDR3 DNA follows: TGTGCCAGCAGCTTGCGTACAGGGACCAAAGAGACCCAGTACTTC. The whole variable domain, remainder taken from reference TRBV5-4 and TRBJ2-5, is ETGVTQSPTHLIKTRGQQVTLRCSSQSGHNTVSWYQQALGQGPQFIFQYYREEENGRGNFPPRFSGLQFPNYSSELNVNALELDDSALYLCASSLRTGTKETQYFGPGTRLLVL.

The V call is TRBV7-2, the J call TRBJ2-2, with TRBD2 as a possible D gene (5 bases). Trimming removed 6 bases at V and 4 bases at J, with 18 bases between. Germline V gene lookup returns CDR1 SGHTA and CDR2 FQGNSA. The CDR3 length is 16 residues. CDR3 sequence reads: CASSSGARRSTGELFF. The CDR3 DNA is TGTGCCAGCAGTTCTGGCGCCAGGAGGTCCACCGGGGAGCTGTTTTTT.

This clone was seen a handful of times. The CDR3 nucleotides are TGTGCTTCGGGACTAGCGGGCACCGGGGAGCTGTTTTTT. Encoded protein: CASGLAGTGELFF. The gene calls are TRBV7-7 and TRBJ2-2; 12 bases are shared with TRBD2. The CDR3 loop spans 13 amino acids. Germline loops: CDR1 SSHAT, CDR2 FNYEAQ (reference sequence).

The rearrangement joins TRBV5-4 to TRBJ1-6; tentatively, D is TRBD1 (6 bases). This CDR3 spans 17 amino acids. Germline-derived CDR1 and CDR2 are SGHNT and YYREEE (reference sequence). V lost 2 bases and J 5 bases, leaving 17 bases between the germline ends. The CDR3 DNA is TGTGCCAGCAGCTTTGGGGGCCCGGGACACGATAATTCACCCCTCCACTTT. As protein: CASSFGGPGHDNSPLHF.

V usage is TRBV24-1 and J usage is TRBJ2-2; TRBD1 matches 11 bases. This CDR3 has 17 residues. V shed 6 bases, J shed 1 base, and the junction held 6 bases outside the gene matches. Germline CDR1 reads KGHDR; CDR2 reads SFDVKD. The CDR3 nucleotides read TGTGCCACCAGTCGGGTCGGGACAGGGGGGAACACCGGGGAGCTGTTTTTT. It specifies CATSRVGTGGNTGELFF.

V gene TRBV19 combines with J gene TRBJ2-5; 16 bases line up with TRBD2. The germline CDR1 and CDR2 sequences are LNHDA and SQIVND (reference sequence). After removal of 3 bases from V and 4 bases from J, the junction contained 5 bases not matched to a gene. The CDR3 extends over 17 amino acids. The CDR3 DNA is TGTGCCAGTAGTATCGGGACTAGCGGGGGGGCCCCAGAGACCCAGTACTTC. It specifies CASSIGTSGGAPETQYF.

The J gene is TRBJ2-5, the V gene TRBV11-2; possibly TRBD2 for D (6 bases). The CDR3 consists of 17 residues. The V and J ends lost 5 bases and 1 base respectively, with 20 bases between them. Germline CDR1 and CDR2: SGHAT and FQNNGV. CDR3 DNA sequence: TGTGCCAGCAGCGGTACGAGGGCGGGACTTATCCAAGAGACCCAGTACTTC. The encoded protein is CASSGTRAGLIQETQYF.

This clone was recorded only once. The chain combines TRBV19 with TRBJ1-1; 8 nucleotides match TRBD1. Germline V gene data show CDR1 as LNHDA and CDR2 as SQIVND (reference sequence). The CDR3 has 13 amino acids. With 4 bases clipped from V and 6 bases from J, the junction kept 4 bases outside the gene matches. CDR3 protein: CASSRDRGAEAFF. CDR3 bases: TGTGCCAGTAGTAGAGACAGGGGTGCTGAAGCTTTCTTT.

This chain uses TRBV11-2 with TRBJ1-3; tentatively, D is TRBD1 (6 bases). The CDR3 loop spans 17 amino acids. V gave up 2 bases and J gave up 2 bases, with 16 bases separating them. The germline gives CDR1 SGHAT, CDR2 FQNNGV. The CDR3 reads CASSLPDTGYPGNTIYF. CDR3 coding DNA: TGTGCCAGCAGCTTACCCGATACAGGGTACCCTGGAAACACCATATATTTT.

The chain employs TRBV28 and TRBJ1-1; a possible D gene is TRBD1 (5 bases). With 7 bases removed from V and 11 bases from J, the gap between germline ends came to 14 bases. The CDR3 extends over 11 amino acids. Germline V gene sequence: CDR1 MDHEN, CDR2 SYDVKM. The CDR3 sequence is CASTGVQAAFF. For the CDR3, the DNA is TGTGCCAGCACGGGGGTCCAGGCGGCTTTCTTT.

The chain joins TRBV5-5 to TRBJ2-7; D is undetermined. V was cut by 1 base and J by 4 bases, with 3 bases left in between. The CDR3 length is 11 residues. CDR1 SGHKS and CDR2 YYEKEE come from the germline V gene (reference sequence). CDR3 DNA sequence: TGTGCCAGCAGCTTGACTTACGAGCAGTACTTC. Its protein is CASSLTYEQYF.

V usage is TRBV7-8 and J usage is TRBJ2-7, with D perhaps matching TRBD1 (6 bases). V was trimmed by 1 base and J by 7 bases, leaving 23 bases between them. CDR1 and CDR2 from the germline V gene are SGHVS and FQNEAQ. The CDR3 length is 17 residues. CDR3 DNA sequence: TGTGCCAGCAGCTTAGTCCCCCCAGGGACACCGGACAGAGAGCAGTACTTC. This sequence encodes CASSLVPPGTPDREQYF.

This clone was observed a single time. V and J are TRBV5-5 and TRBJ2-1; D gene unclear. V was cut by 0 bases and J by 4 bases, with 5 bases left in between. Per germline, CDR1 SGHKS and CDR2 YYEKEE (reference sequence). The CDR3 consists of 13 residues. The DNA for the CDR3 is TGTGCCAGCAGCTTGGGGCCTTACAATGAGCAGTTCTTC. Amino acid sequence: CASSLGPYNEQFF.

The J gene is TRBJ2-7, the V gene TRBV18, with a weak D call TRBD1 (5 bases). The germline CDR1 and CDR2 sequences are KGHSH and LQKENI. There are 14 residues in the CDR3. With 4 bases removed from V and 3 bases from J, the gap between germline ends came to 13 bases. CDR3 sequence: CASSRATEDYEQYF. The CDR3 nucleotides are TGTGCCAGCTCACGGGCGACAGAGGACTACGAGCAGTACTTC.

This clone was seen a handful of times. V usage is TRBV14 and J usage is TRBJ1-1; D call uncertain. V lost 0 bases, J lost 3 bases, and 23 bases lay in between. Per germline, CDR1 SGHDN and CDR2 FVKESK. The CDR3 is made up of 19 amino acids. CDR3 DNA: TGTGCCAGCAGCCAAGATCCGAGGATTTCGGTGCTGGGTGACACTGAAGCTTTCTTT. As protein: CASSQDPRISVLGDTEAFF. Filled out from reference TRBV14 and TRBJ1-1, the complete variable domain reads EAGVTQFPSHSVIEKGQTVTLRCDPISGHDNLYWYRRVMGKEIKFLLHFVKESKQDESGMPNNRFLAERTGGTYSTLKVQPAELEDSGVYFCASSQDPRISVLGDTEAFFGQGTRLTVV.

The chain is built from TRBV4-1 and TRBJ1-6; D unresolved. Trimming stripped 4 bases from V and 4 bases from J, with 14 bases between. The CDR3 has 16 amino acids. CDR1 MGHRA and CDR2 YSYEKL come from the germline V gene. The CDR3 reads CASSPSWAAYNSPLHF. CDR3 DNA: TGCGCCAGCAGCCCGTCTTGGGCAGCTTATAATTCACCCCTCCACTTT.

The chain combines TRBV19 with TRBJ2-1, with TRBD1 matching over 7 bases. The J segment lost 3 bases and the V segment lost 4 bases, leaving 6 bases of the junction unmatched. The CDR3 runs to 15 residues. From germline, CDR1 is LNHDA and CDR2 SQIVND (reference sequence). In DNA, the CDR3 is TGTGCCAGTAGTACGACAGGGATGGGCTACAATGAGCAGTTCTTC. Its protein is CASSTTGMGYNEQFF.

This chain uses TRBV2 with TRBJ2-7; 11 bases fit TRBD1. Losses at the gene ends were 6 bases for V and 3 bases for J; bases not matched to a gene: 4. The V gene's germline CDR1 is SNHLY and CDR2 FYNNEI. The CDR3 is 14 amino acids. In nucleotides, the CDR3 is TGTGCCAGCAGGCTGGACAGGGGGCTCTACGAGCAGTACTTC. Its protein product is CASRLDRGLYEQYF.

The chain employs TRBV27 and TRBJ2-7, with 9 bases aligning to TRBD1. Germline V gene lookup returns CDR1 MNHEY and CDR2 SMNVEV (reference sequence). The length of the CDR3 is 15 residues. Trimming took 1 base from V and 1 from J; bases not matched to a gene: 2. For the CDR3, the DNA is TGTGCCAGCAGTTTATACAGGGGGCTGTCCTACGAGCAGTACTTC. Protein product: CASSLYRGLSYEQYF.

J is TRBJ2-1 and V is TRBV7-2; TRBD2 matches 8 bases. V shed 8 bases and J 5 bases; nucleotides not matched to a gene: 11. The CDR3 runs to 15 residues. Germline assignment: CDR1 SGHTA and CDR2 FQGNSA. The CDR3 DNA follows: TGTGCCAGCGGGTCGGGGGGGGCTACGGACAATGAGCAGTTCTTC. Translating gives CASGSGGATDNEQFF.

This rearrangement joins TRBV6-2 or TRBV6-3 to TRBJ2-7, with D unresolved. This CDR3 has 12 residues. Trimming removed 6 bases at V and 1 base at J, with 7 bases between. Germline CDR1 MNHEY, CDR2 SVGEGT. CDR3 DNA sequence: TGTGCCAGCAGCCGAGGTTCCTACGAGCAGTACTTC. Translation: CASSRGSYEQYF.

V is TRBV5-6 and J is TRBJ2-1, with 7 bases matching TRBD1. Per germline, CDR1 SGHDT and CDR2 YYEEEE. With 4 bases clipped from V and 4 bases from J, the junction kept 5 bases outside the gene matches. This CDR3 has 14 residues. CDR3 coding DNA: TGTGCCAGCAGCCTCGACAGGGTTTACAATGAGCAGTTCTTC. Translation gives CASSLDRVYNEQFF. Full variable domain (missing parts from reference TRBV5-6 and TRBJ2-1): DAGVTQSPTHLIKTRGQQVTLRCSPKSGHDTVSWYQQALGQGPQFIFQYYEEEERQRGNFPDRFSGHQFPNYSSELNVNALLLGDSALYLCASSLDRVYNEQFFGPGTRLTVL.

This rearrangement joins TRBV15 to TRBJ1-5, with no clear D. V lost 0 bases and J 0 bases, leaving 12 bases between the germline ends. CDR3 length: 17 amino acids. Germline CDR1 and CDR2: LNHNV and YYDKDF (reference sequence). The CDR3 loop is CATSRDRMQYSNQPQHF. The CDR3 DNA reads as TGTGCCACCAGCAGAGACAGGATGCAGTATAGCAATCAGCCCCAGCATTTT.

CDR3: CASSESGITTNEKLFF. The CDR3 DNA sequence: TGCGCCAGCAGTGAATCAGGGATCACAACTAATGAAAAACTGTTTTTT. The rearrangement uses TRBV10-1 and TRBJ1-4; maybe TRBD1 (5 bases). Germline V gene lookup returns CDR1 WNHNN and CDR2 SYGVQD (reference sequence). Trimming cost V 3 bases and J 0 bases, with 11 bases left between them. CDR3 length: 16 residues.

This chain links TRBV18 with TRBJ2-7; D may be TRBD1 (6 bases). This CDR3 region has 16 residues. The ends were cut back, 3 bases at V and 7 bases at J, with 22 bases in the middle. Germline V gene sequence: CDR1 KGHSH, CDR2 LQKENI. CDR3 residues: CASSPARQEAMREQYF. In DNA, the CDR3 is TGTGCCAGCTCACCCGCCCGACAGGAGGCTATGCGGGAGCAGTACTTC. Complete variable domain (other parts from reference TRBV18 and TRBJ2-7): NAGVMQNPRHLVRRRGQEARLRCSPMKGHSHVYWYRQLPEEGLKFMVYLQKENIIDESGMPKERFSAEFPKEGPSILRIQQVVRGDSAAYFCASSPARQEAMREQYFGPGTRLTVT.

The gene calls are TRBV7-3 and TRBJ2-4, with D perhaps matching TRBD1 (5 bases). Germline CDR1 SGHTA, CDR2 FQGTGA. The CDR3 is made up of 14 amino acids. V was trimmed by 2 bases and J by 2 bases, leaving 7 bases between them. DNA of the CDR3: TGTGCCAGCAGCTTATCAGGGCCCAAAAACATTCAGTACTTC. Translating gives CASSLSGPKNIQYF.